The 25 T cell receptor beta chains below were found in one sample sequenced in a study of blood T cell repertoires in COVID-19. The assay was immunoSEQ multiplex PCR, and TCRdb's table has in-frame clones only and misses some. The sample comprises 200,000 to 250,000 clones, less than 90% of which are singletons, and 5.5% to 6.5% rests with the top ten. The sample comprised peripheral blood. Receptors were obtained from a man aged 55 to 69 with acute or convalescent COVID-19.

This clone occurred a few times. The chain employs TRBV7-3 and TRBJ1-1; the D is unclear. CDR1 SGHTA and CDR2 FQGTGA come from the germline V gene. The CDR3 extends over 13 amino acids. With 2 bases removed from V and 7 bases from J, the gap between germline ends came to 11 bases. This chain's CDR3 is CASSLRAGVEAFF. CDR3 coding DNA: TGTGCCAGCAGCTTACGCGCGGGAGTTGAAGCTTTCTTT.

The rearrangement uses TRBV18 and TRBJ1-1; D possibly corresponds to TRBD1 (5 bases). The CDR3 spans 16 residues. In germline, CDR1 is KGHSH, CDR2 LQKENI. Deletions cut 2 bases from V and 4 bases from J, with 17 bases between. CDR3 sequence reads: CASSPRQGGYSTEAFF. The CDR3 DNA is TGTGCCAGCTCACCAAGGCAGGGAGGTTACAGCACTGAAGCTTTCTTT.

The V call is TRBV5-6, the J call TRBJ2-7, with TRBD2 identical over 9 bases. The germline V gene encodes CDR1 SGHDT and CDR2 YYEEEE. Trimming took 1 base from V and 7 from J; bases not matched to a gene: 3. The CDR3 contains 13 residues. CDR3 nucleotides: TGTGCCAGCAGCTTGCGGCTAGCGGGGGAGCAGTACTTC. Translating gives CASSLRLAGEQYF.

The chain recombines TRBV7-2 with TRBJ2-1; 8 bases fit TRBD2. Germline CDR1 is SGHTA and CDR2 is FQGNSA. V lost 5 bases and J lost 7; bases outside the gene matches: 7. CDR3 length equals 14 residues. The CDR3 DNA reads as TGTGCCAGCAGCCCCACCGGGACTAGTAATGAGCAGTTCTTC. It is translated as CASSPTGTSNEQFF.

V usage is TRBV7-6 and J usage is TRBJ1-5; D is perhaps TRBD1 (6 bases). Trimming shortened V by 3 bases and J by 0 bases, and 6 bases separated the two germline ends. This CDR3 contains 14 residues. CDR1 is SGHVS, CDR2 FNYEAQ, per germline. CDR3 region: CASSLDSSNQPQHF. CDR3 nucleotide sequence: TGTGCCAGCAGCTTGGACAGTAGCAATCAGCCCCAGCATTTT.

The V call is TRBV28, the J call TRBJ1-5; 10 bases are shared with TRBD1. Germline assignment: CDR1 MDHEN and CDR2 SYDVKM. V was pared by 6 bases and J by 4 bases, with 6 bases of the junction left unmatched. The CDR3 spans 15 residues. CDR3 coding DNA: TGTGCCAGCAGCCCCGGGACAGGGGAAAATCAGCCCCAGCATTTT. This encodes CASSPGTGENQPQHF.

As concerns this clone: The sample has other DNA sequences that encode this CDR3 too. The J gene is TRBJ1-2, the V gene TRBV18; 8 nucleotides agree with TRBD1. V was pared by 3 bases and J by 2 bases, with 5 bases of the junction left unmatched. The CDR3 has 15 amino acids. Looked up from germline, CDR1 is KGHSH and CDR2 is LQKENI. The CDR3 protein is CASSPAGQGNYGYTF. The CDR3 nucleotides read TGTGCCAGCTCACCGGCCGGACAGGGCAACTATGGCTACACCTTC.

The chain has TRBV18 and TRBJ2-7, with 8 bases matching TRBD1. The length of the CDR3 is 13 residues. With V trimmed by 3 bases and J by 5 bases, 3 bases remained unmatched. Germline CDR1 and CDR2: KGHSH and LQKENI. CDR3 sequence: CASSPTGEHEQYF. In nucleotides, the CDR3 is TGTGCCAGCTCACCGACAGGGGAACACGAGCAGTACTTC.

The V gene is TRBV28, the J gene TRBJ1-2, with 11 bases matching TRBD1. CDR1 and CDR2 from the germline V gene are MDHEN and SYDVKM. This CDR3 spans 18 amino acids. The V segment lost 1 base and the J segment 9 bases; nucleotides outside the gene matches: 16. The CDR3, as DNA: TGTGCCAGCAGTTTATTCTTAAGACCGTCCGGGACAGGGGGAAGCTACACCTTC. It specifies CASSLFLRPSGTGGSYTF.

The chain carries TRBV15 and TRBJ1-3, with 7 nucleotides matching TRBD1. Per germline, CDR1 LNHNV and CDR2 YYDKDF (reference sequence). The V gene end was trimmed by 0 bases and the J gene end by 4 bases; junction bases not matched to a gene: 9. The CDR3 consists of 17 residues. CDR3 in DNA: TGTGCCACCAGCAGAGATTTACGAAGGGACAGCGGAAACACCATATATTTT. This sequence encodes CATSRDLRRDSGNTIYF.

V and J are TRBV7-2 and TRBJ2-3, with 7 bases fitting TRBD1. Germline loops: CDR1 SGHTA, CDR2 FQGNSA. CDR3 length: 15 residues. The V gene end was trimmed by 6 bases and the J gene end by 0 bases; junction bases not matched to a gene: 6. CDR3 in DNA: TGTGCCAGCAGGCCACCGGGACAGAGCACAGATACGCAGTATTTT. Its translation is CASRPPGQSTDTQYF.

The V gene is TRBV30, the J gene TRBJ2-2, with unresolved D. This CDR3 has 11 residues. Germline CDR1 is GTSNPN and CDR2 is SVGIG (reference sequence). The germline V and J ends were trimmed by 3 bases and 7 bases, with 6 bases remaining between them. The CDR3 spells CAWRQFGELFF. CDR3 bases: TGTGCCTGGAGGCAGTTCGGGGAGCTGTTTTTT.

The gene calls are TRBV3-1 (or the pseudogene TRBV3-2) and TRBJ2-7, with D uncertain. The ends were cut back, 0 bases at V and 2 bases at J, with 8 bases in the middle. In germline, CDR1 is LGHDT, CDR2 YNNKEL (reference sequence). This CDR3 has 14 amino acids. Here the CDR3 reads CASSQDIQTYEQYF. The DNA for the CDR3 is TGTGCCAGCAGCCAAGATATCCAGACCTACGAGCAGTACTTC.

The genes are TRBV2 and TRBJ1-5; D unresolved. The ends were cut back, 2 bases at V and 5 bases at J, with 7 bases in the middle. The CDR3 totals 13 residues. The germline V gene encodes CDR1 SNHLY and CDR2 FYNNEI. CDR3 sequence (DNA): TGTGCCAGCAGTGAAAGGAGGGATCAGCCCCAGCATTTT. Its protein is CASSERRDQPQHF.

The chain recombines TRBV28 with TRBJ2-1, with 10 bases aligning to TRBD1. This CDR3 has 14 amino acids. Germline V gives CDR1 MDHEN, CDR2 SYDVKM. V shed 2 bases and J 10 bases; nucleotides not matched to a gene: 5. The CDR3 sequence: CASSLPTGGREQFF. The CDR3 DNA follows: TGTGCCAGCAGTTTACCGACAGGGGGCAGGGAGCAGTTCTTC.

V usage is TRBV19 and J usage is TRBJ1-6, with 8 bases fitting TRBD1. Germline CDR1 LNHDA, CDR2 SQIVND (reference sequence). This CDR3 contains 14 residues. With 5 bases clipped from V and 6 bases from J, the junction kept 3 bases outside the gene matches. The CDR3 region is CASSAGGGNSPLHF. For the CDR3, the DNA is TGTGCCAGTAGTGCAGGGGGCGGTAATTCACCCCTCCACTTT.

V gene TRBV7-2 combines with J gene TRBJ2-7; 8 bases agree with TRBD2. The germline V gene has CDR1 SGHTA and CDR2 FQGNSA. J lost 0 bases, V lost 2 bases, and 6 bases had no gene match. The CDR3 is 16 amino acids. CDR3 region: CASSLPPAGASYEQYF. CDR3 DNA sequence: TGTGCCAGCAGCTTACCTCCAGCGGGAGCCTCCTACGAGCAGTACTTC.

CDR3 nucleotide sequence: TGTGCCACCAGTGCCCGACTTAACACCGGGGAGCTGTTTTTT. Its protein product is CATSARLNTGELFF. This chain connects TRBV24-1 to TRBJ2-2; D call uncertain. The CDR3 has 14 residues. Germline V CDR1 and CDR2: KGHDR, SFDVKD. V dropped 5 bases and J dropped 2 bases, with 8 bases sitting between them.

This clone was seen a single time. The gene calls are TRBV19 and TRBJ1-2, with D tentatively TRBD1 (5 bases). The CDR3 loop spans 13 amino acids. Germline V CDR1 and CDR2: LNHDA, SQIVND (reference sequence). V was pared by 3 bases and J by 5 bases, with 10 bases between. Here the CDR3 reads CASSMGLEYGYTF. For the CDR3, the DNA is TGTGCCAGTAGTATGGGACTGGAATATGGCTACACCTTC.

The chain combines TRBV28 with TRBJ1-2; possibly TRBD1 for D (6 bases). CDR1 and CDR2 (germline): MDHEN, SYDVKM. Deletions cut 4 bases from V and 4 bases from J, with 16 bases between. The CDR3 extends over 15 amino acids. In DNA form, the CDR3 reads TGTGCCAGCAGTTCAGGGACCGGGGGGCGCTATGGCTACACCTTC. Translated: CASSSGTGGRYGYTF.

Concerning this clone: This sample includes further DNA sequences coding for the same CDR3. The chain joins TRBV6-5 to TRBJ1-6; D remains ambiguous. The CDR3 runs 14 residues. The V end was cut by 5 bases, the J end by 5 bases, with 10 bases between. Germline CDR1 is MNHEY and CDR2 is SVGAGI. The CDR3 sequence is CASSNRGDNSPLHF. The CDR3 DNA follows: TGTGCCAGCAGTAATCGGGGTGATAATTCACCCCTCCACTTT.

The chain employs TRBV18 and TRBJ2-3; TRBD2 aligns across 10 bases. The J segment lost 1 base and the V segment lost 3 bases, leaving 7 bases of the junction unmatched. From germline, CDR1 is KGHSH and CDR2 LQKENI. The CDR3 covers 17 residues. For the CDR3, the DNA is TGTGCCAGCTCACCCTCCGGGACTAGCGCAGGCACAGATACGCAGTATTTT. It codes for CASSPSGTSAGTDTQYF.

This clone was observed a few times. This chain joins TRBV5-1 and TRBJ1-2; 7 nucleotides line up with TRBD1. V was clipped by 4 bases and J by 4 bases; unmatched bases: 7. CDR1 and CDR2 from the germline V gene are SGHRS and YFSETQ. CDR3 length: 14 amino acids. The CDR3 DNA sequence: TGCGCCAGCAGCCCGGGGACAGCTATCTATGGCTACACCTTC. Its translation: CASSPGTAIYGYTF.

The V call is TRBV11-3, the J call TRBJ2-5; 13 bases align to TRBD2. V lost 3 bases to trimming and J lost 2 bases; unmatched junction nucleotides: 3. Germline V gives CDR1 SGHNT, CDR2 YENEEA. The CDR3 runs 16 residues. The CDR3 region is CASSLGLAGSQETQYF. CDR3 DNA: TGTGCCAGCAGCTTGGGACTAGCGGGGTCACAAGAGACCCAGTACTTC.

The gene calls are TRBV21-1 and TRBJ2-7; the D call in the table, TRBD2, was not verified against the DNA. TRBV21-1 is reported as a pseudogene. The CDR3 length is 19 residues. This chain's CDR3 is CASSETGGLAVFPIYEQYF. In nucleotides, the CDR3 is TGTGCCAGCAGCGAGACAGGGGGACTAGCGGTATTTCCCATCTACGAGCAGTACTTC.